A selection of T cell receptor beta chains follows, all from one sample in a study of graft-versus-host responses after intestinal transplantation. Some clones are missing from TCRdb's copy, which holds only in-frame ones; the method was immunoSEQ multiplex PCR. Counted here are 81,000 or so clones, 80% to 95% occurring once; the ten biggest clones make up around 1.1%. Their antigens remain unidentified. The specimen comprised unstimulated CD8+ T cells sorted from spleen or lymph node cells, sampled before transplant. The source is a human donor who was the organ donor for an intestinal transplant. Each CDR3 is given with its conserved first and last residue. The D gene is left open where the match is weak. Not all rows give a size; the values are once, few, many and, for expanded clones, a class.

TRBV6-1	-	TRBJ2-7	-	TGTGCCAGCAGAACAGCGGCCTACGAGCAGTACTTC	CASRTAAYEQYF
TRBV28	TRBD1	TRBJ2-7	once	TGTGCCAGCAGTTTTCGGGACAGAACCTACGAGCAGTACTTC	CASSFRDRTYEQYF
TRBV7-9	-	TRBJ2-3	-	TGTGCCAGCAGCTTGATGCGCCTCCAATGGGATACGCAGTATTTT	CASSLMRLQWDTQYF
TRBV4-2	TRBD2	TRBJ2-3	once	TGTGCCAGCAGTCAAGACCCGCGGGGGTATCCTAGCACAGATACGCAGTATTTT	CASSQDPRGYPSTDTQYF
TRBV29-1	-	TRBJ2-1	-	TGCAGCGTTGAAAGGGGCCAGGCGAAGTTCTTC	CSVERGQAKFF
TRBV4-1	-	TRBJ2-3	-	TGCGCCAGCAGCCACTTGGGACGGAGGGGAGATACGCAGTATTTT	CASSHLGRRGDTQYF
TRBV27	-	TRBJ2-3	-	TGTGCCAGCAGTTCGAAGACAGGCACAGATACGCAGTATTTT	CASSSKTGTDTQYF
TRBV9	TRBD2	TRBJ2-5	-	TGTGCCAACAGCGTAGCACAAGATAGCGGGAGCGGGTTAGGGACCCAGTACTTC	CANSVAQDSGSGLGTQYF
TRBV6-5	-	TRBJ2-7	-	TGTGCCAGCAGTTCCCCCCAGCGGGTGGAGATCAACGAGCAGTACTTC	CASSSPQRVEINEQYF
TRBV5-4	TRBD1	TRBJ2-5	-	TGTGCCAGCAGTGTCCCCGGGACAGGGCTATTCTCAGAGACCCAGTACTTC	CASSVPGTGLFSETQYF
TRBV11-1	-	TRBJ2-7	-	TGTGCCAGCAGCTTACGGAGGGGAGGTCCCTACGAGCAGTACTTC	CASSLRRGGPYEQYF
TRBV5-3	-	TRBJ1-1	-	TGTGCCAGAAGCCCTATGAGGAGGGGTGGGGGATCTTACACTGAAGCTTTCTTT	CARSPMRRGGGSYTEAFF
TRBV13	TRBD1	TRBJ1-6	-	TGTGCCAGCAGCCCCGGACAGGTGGACTCACCCCTCCACTTT	CASSPGQVDSPLHF
TRBV7-3	-	TRBJ2-7	-	TGTGCCAGCAGCTTACTAGGCGGGTCGGGCTACGAGCAGTACTTC	CASSLLGGSGYEQYF
TRBV4-3	TRBD2	TRBJ2-7	-	TGCGCCAGCAGCGTTGGGATGACTAGCGGGAGCTACGAGCAGTACTTC	CASSVGMTSGSYEQYF
TRBV11-3	-	TRBJ2-5	-	TGTGCCAGCAGCTTAGAGGTTTTGGCGGATCAAGAGACCCAGTACTTC	CASSLEVLADQETQYF
TRBV7-9	-	TRBJ2-3	-	TGTGCCAGCAGCTTAGCGGGACACCCCGATACGCAGTATTTT	CASSLAGHPDTQYF
TRBV7-8	-	TRBJ2-5	once	TGTGCCAGCAGCCTCGAACTATTTCAAGAGACCCAGTACTTC	CASSLELFQETQYF
TRBV19	TRBD2	TRBJ2-3	-	TGTGCCAGTAGTGTTGGACTAGCGGGGGGGCAACGTGGCACAGATACGCAGTATTTT	CASSVGLAGGQRGTDTQYF
TRBV7-3	TRBD2	TRBJ2-3	-	TGTGCCAGCAGCTCGCTGGGAGCGGGGGGCACAGATACGCAGTATTTT	CASSSLGAGGTDTQYF
TRBV19	TRBD1	TRBJ1-2	-	TGTGCCAGTAGTATTAAACAGGGGGTGGTAGACACCTTC	CASSIKQGVVDTF
TRBV29-1	-	TRBJ2-3	-	TGCAGCGTTGACGCCCCGGACAGATCTACGTCTACTTATACGCAGTATTTT	CSVDAPDRSTSTYTQYF
TRBV15	TRBD1	TRBJ1-4	-	TGTGCCACCAGCAGAGAGGGACAGCCCCATGAAAAACTGTTTTTT	CATSREGQPHEKLFF
TRBV25-1	-	TRBJ2-3	-	TGTGCCAGCAGTGAATGGGAGACCACAGATACGCAGTATTTT	CASSEWETTDTQYF
TRBV7-8	-	TRBJ2-7	-	TGTGCCAGCAGCTATCGAACAGGATCCTACGAGCAGTACTTC	CASSYRTGSYEQYF
TRBV19	-	TRBJ1-2	-	TGTGCCAGTAGTATTTCCCGCTATGGCTACACCTTC	CASSISRYGYTF
TRBV7-8	TRBD1	TRBJ1-1	-	TGTGCCAGCAGCTTAGGAGGGACAGGGAGGCTCGAAGCTTTCTTT	CASSLGGTGRLEAFF
TRBV2	-	TRBJ1-2	-	TGTGCCAGCAGTGTTGGGACAAATCCAAACTATGGCTACACCTTC	CASSVGTNPNYGYTF
TRBV27	-	TRBJ2-6	-	TGTGCCAGCAGCTTCTCTGGGGCCAACGTCCTGACTTTC	CASSFSGANVLTF
TRBV7-9	-	TRBJ2-5	-	TGTGCCAGCAGCCCTCGGTACAGTCAAGAGACCCAGTACTTC	CASSPRYSQETQYF
TRBV5-1	-	TRBJ1-5	-	TGCGCCAGCAGCTTGGGGGCCTTAGCCCAGCATTTT	CASSLGALAQHF
TRBV27	-	TRBJ2-7	-	TGTGCCAGCAGCGAAATCGGAGGGAACGAGCAGTACTTC	CASSEIGGNEQYF
TRBV28	-	TRBJ2-4	-	TGTGCCAGCAGCCGCCGGTCCCAGGGCATTCAGTACTTC	CASSRRSQGIQYF
TRBV6-1	TRBD1	TRBJ2-2	-	TGTGCCAGCAGTGATTGGGACAGTTCGAACACCGGGGAGCTGTTTTTT	CASSDWDSSNTGELFF
TRBV4-1	-	TRBJ1-1	-	TGCGCCAGCAGCCAGACCTTGGGGGAGGCGGACACTGAAGCTTTCTTT	CASSQTLGEADTEAFF
TRBV7-6	-	TRBJ2-5	-	TGTGCCAGCAGCTTGACAGCGCGAGAGACCCAGTACTTC	CASSLTARETQYF
TRBV19	TRBD1	TRBJ2-5	-	TGTGCCAGTAGTCCACGGACAGGTTACGAGACCCAGTACTTC	CASSPRTGYETQYF
TRBV19	TRBD1	TRBJ1-1	-	TGTGCCAGTAGACGATACACAACAGGGGTAATGAACACTGAAGCTTTCTTT	CASRRYTTGVMNTEAFF
TRBV2	TRBD2	TRBJ2-3	-	TGTGCCAGCAGGACCGGGGGGGGTACGCAGTATTTT	CASRTGGGTQYF
TRBV11-2	TRBD1	TRBJ1-2	once	TGTGCCAGCAGCTTCGGTCTCAGGGGGCGGACCCCTAACTATGGCTACACCTTC	CASSFGLRGRTPNYGYTF
TRBV28	TRBD2	TRBJ2-7	few	TGTGCCAGCAGCTCCTCGGGGGGTCTATTCGAGCAGTACTTC	CASSSSGGLFEQYF
TRBV19	-	TRBJ2-7	-	TGTGCCAGTAGTATGACAGTCTGGAACGAGCAGTACTTC	CASSMTVWNEQYF
TRBV28	-	TRBJ2-3	-	TGTGCCAGCACTCATGCGTCGGGACTCCACACAGATACGCAGTATTTT	CASTHASGLHTDTQYF
TRBV7-8	TRBD1	TRBJ2-5	once	TGTGCCAGCAGCTTATACGGGACAGGGGTCTTGGAGACCCAGTACTTC	CASSLYGTGVLETQYF
TRBV28	TRBD1	TRBJ2-1	-	TGTGCCAGCAGTTTGCCGGGACAGGGGGTAGATGAGCAGTTCTTC	CASSLPGQGVDEQFF
TRBV7-2	-	TRBJ1-1	-	TGTGCCAGCAGCTTAGCGCGGGGCACACCGAACACTGAAGCTTTCTTT	CASSLARGTPNTEAFF
TRBV6-1	TRBD2	TRBJ2-3	few	TGTGCCAGCAGTGAAATTAGCGGGGTAGATACGCAGTATTTT	CASSEISGVDTQYF
TRBV28	-	TRBJ2-7	-	TGTGCCAGCAGTTTACCCGACAGTGAACAGTACTTC	CASSLPDSEQYF
TRBV6-5	-	TRBJ1-6	few	TGTGCCAGCAGTTACACAGGGAGTAATTCACCCCTCCACTTT	CASSYTGSNSPLHF
TRBV29-1	-	TRBJ1-3	-	TGCAGCGTTGCGTCTTGGAGCTCTGGAAACACCATATATTTT	CSVASWSSGNTIYF
TRBV7-2	-	TRBJ1-1	-	TGTGCCAGCAGCTTCGGAGGGAGCACTGAAGCTTTCTTT	CASSFGGSTEAFF
TRBV11-2	-	TRBJ2-2	-	TGTGCCAGCAGCACCGGACTAACCCTGTTTTTT	CASSTGLTLFF
TRBV9	-	TRBJ1-1	-	TGTGCCAGCAGCGTAGGGAGCGCCCAGAACACTGAAGCTTTCTTT	CASSVGSAQNTEAFF
TRBV10-3	-	TRBJ2-5	-	TGTGCCATCAGTGAGTCGGGGGCGGATCTACAAGAGACCCAGTACTTC	CAISESGADLQETQYF
TRBV28	TRBD2	TRBJ2-3	-	TGTGCCAGCAGTGCTGGACTAGCGGCCAGCACAGATACGCAGTATTTT	CASSAGLAASTDTQYF
TRBV5-4	TRBD2	TRBJ2-6	once	TGTGCCAGCAGCCGACGACTAGCGGGGCGCTCTGGGGCCAACGTCCTGACTTTC	CASSRRLAGRSGANVLTF